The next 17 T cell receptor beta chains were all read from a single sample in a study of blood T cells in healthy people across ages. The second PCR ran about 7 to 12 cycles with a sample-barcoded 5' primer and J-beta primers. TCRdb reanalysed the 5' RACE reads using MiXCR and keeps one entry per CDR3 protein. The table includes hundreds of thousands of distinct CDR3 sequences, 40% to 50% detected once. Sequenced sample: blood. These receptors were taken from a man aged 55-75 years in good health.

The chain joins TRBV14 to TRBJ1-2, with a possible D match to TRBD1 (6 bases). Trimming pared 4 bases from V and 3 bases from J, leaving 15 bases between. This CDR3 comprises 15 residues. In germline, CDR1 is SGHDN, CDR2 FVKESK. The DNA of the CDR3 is TGTGCCAGCAGCCCCTATGTACAGGGAGACTATGGCTACACCTTC. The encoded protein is CASSPYVQGDYGYTF. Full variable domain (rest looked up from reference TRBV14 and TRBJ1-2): EAGVTQFPSHSVIEKGQTVTLRCDPISGHDNLYWYRRVMGKEIKFLLHFVKESKQDESGMPNNRFLAERTGGTYSTLKVQPAELEDSGVYFCASSPYVQGDYGYTFGSGTRLTVV.

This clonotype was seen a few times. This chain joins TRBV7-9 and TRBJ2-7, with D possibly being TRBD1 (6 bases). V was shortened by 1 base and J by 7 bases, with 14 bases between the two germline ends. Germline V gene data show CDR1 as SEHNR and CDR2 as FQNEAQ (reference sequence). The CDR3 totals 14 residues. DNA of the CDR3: TGTGCCAGCAGCTTAGACAGGGTAGAAGGGGAGCAGTACTTC. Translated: CASSLDRVEGEQYF.

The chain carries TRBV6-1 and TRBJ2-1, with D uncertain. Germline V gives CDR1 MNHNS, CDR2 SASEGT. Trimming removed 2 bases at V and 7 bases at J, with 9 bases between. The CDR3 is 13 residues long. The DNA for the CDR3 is TGTGCCAGCAGTGAATATAGAAATAATGAGCAGTTCTTC. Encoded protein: CASSEYRNNEQFF.

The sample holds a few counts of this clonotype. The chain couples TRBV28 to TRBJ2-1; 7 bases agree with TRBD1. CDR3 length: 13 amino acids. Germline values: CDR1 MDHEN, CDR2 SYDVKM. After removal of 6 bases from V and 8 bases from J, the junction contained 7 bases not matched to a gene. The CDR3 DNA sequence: TGTGCCAGCAGACCCGGGACAGTCGATGAGCAGTTCTTC. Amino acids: CASRPGTVDEQFF.

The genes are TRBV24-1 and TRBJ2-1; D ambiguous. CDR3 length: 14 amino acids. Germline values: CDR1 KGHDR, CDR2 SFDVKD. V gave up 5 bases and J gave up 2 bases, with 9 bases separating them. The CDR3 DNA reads TGTGCCACCAGTGGGAAGCCTGCCTACAATGAGCAGTTCTTC. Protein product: CATSGKPAYNEQFF.

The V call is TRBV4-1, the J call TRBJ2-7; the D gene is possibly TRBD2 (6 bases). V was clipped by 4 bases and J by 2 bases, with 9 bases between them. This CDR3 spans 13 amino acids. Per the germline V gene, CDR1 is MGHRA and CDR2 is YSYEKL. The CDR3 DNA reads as TGCGCCAGCAGCCGTGCGGGGACCTACGAGCAGTACTTC. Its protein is CASSRAGTYEQYF.

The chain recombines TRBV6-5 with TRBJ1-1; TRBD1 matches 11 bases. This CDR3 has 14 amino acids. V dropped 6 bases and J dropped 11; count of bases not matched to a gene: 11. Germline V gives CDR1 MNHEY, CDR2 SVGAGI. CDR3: CASSLPGQGAMAFF. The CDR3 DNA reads TGTGCCAGCAGCCTACCCGGACAGGGGGCTATGGCTTTCTTT.

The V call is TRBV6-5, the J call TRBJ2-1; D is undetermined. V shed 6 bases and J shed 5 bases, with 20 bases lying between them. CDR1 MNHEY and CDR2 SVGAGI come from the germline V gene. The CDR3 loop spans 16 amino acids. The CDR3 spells CASSRVRRQANNEQFF. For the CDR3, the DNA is TGTGCCAGCAGCCGCGTTAGAAGGCAGGCTAACAATGAGCAGTTCTTC.

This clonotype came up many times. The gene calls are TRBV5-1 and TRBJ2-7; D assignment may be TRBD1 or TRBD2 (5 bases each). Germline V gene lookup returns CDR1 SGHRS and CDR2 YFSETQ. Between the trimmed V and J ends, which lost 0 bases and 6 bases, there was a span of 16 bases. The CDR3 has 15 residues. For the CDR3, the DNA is TGCGCCAGCAGCTTGGAGAGGGGTGGTCTCACCGAGCAGTACTTC. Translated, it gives CASSLERGGLTEQYF.

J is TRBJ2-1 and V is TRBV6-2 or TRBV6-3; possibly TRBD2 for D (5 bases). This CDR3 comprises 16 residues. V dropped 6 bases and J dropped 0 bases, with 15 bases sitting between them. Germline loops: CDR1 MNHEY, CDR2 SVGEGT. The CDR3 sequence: CASRSLASSSYNEQFF. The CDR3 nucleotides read TGTGCCAGCAGATCTCTAGCCTCCAGCTCCTACAATGAGCAGTTCTTC.

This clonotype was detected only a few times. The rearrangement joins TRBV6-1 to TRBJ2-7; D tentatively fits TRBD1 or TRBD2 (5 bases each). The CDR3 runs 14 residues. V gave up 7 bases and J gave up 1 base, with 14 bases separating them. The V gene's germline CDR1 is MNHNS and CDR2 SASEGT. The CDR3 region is CASKGRDLSYEQYF. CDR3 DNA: TGTGCCAGCAAGGGCAGGGACCTATCCTACGAGCAGTACTTC.

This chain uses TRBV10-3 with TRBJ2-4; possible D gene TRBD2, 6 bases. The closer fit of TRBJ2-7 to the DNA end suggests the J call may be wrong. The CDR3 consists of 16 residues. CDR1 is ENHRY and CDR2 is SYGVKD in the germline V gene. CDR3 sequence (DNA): TGTGCCATCAGTGATGGGCGGGGCTCGGGGCGTTACGAGCAGTACTTC. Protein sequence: CAISDGRGSGRYEQYF.

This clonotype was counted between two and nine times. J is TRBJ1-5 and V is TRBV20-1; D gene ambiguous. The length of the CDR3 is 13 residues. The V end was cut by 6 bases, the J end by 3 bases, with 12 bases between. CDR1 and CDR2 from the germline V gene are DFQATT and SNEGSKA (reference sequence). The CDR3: CSALLGINQPQHF. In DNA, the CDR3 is TGCAGTGCCCTTCTAGGCATCAATCAGCCCCAGCATTTT.

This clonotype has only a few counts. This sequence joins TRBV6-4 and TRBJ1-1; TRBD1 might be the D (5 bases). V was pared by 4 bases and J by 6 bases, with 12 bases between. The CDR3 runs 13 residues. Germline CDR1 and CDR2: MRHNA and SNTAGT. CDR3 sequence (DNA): TGTGCCAGCAGTGTTGTCCGGGGCTCTGAAGCTTTCTTT. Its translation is CASSVVRGSEAFF.

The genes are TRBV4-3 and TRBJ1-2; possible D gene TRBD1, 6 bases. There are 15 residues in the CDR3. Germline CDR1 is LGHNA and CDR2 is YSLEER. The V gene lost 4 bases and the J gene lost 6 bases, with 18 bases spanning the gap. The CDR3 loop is CASSRSRGALDGYTF. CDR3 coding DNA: TGCGCCAGCAGCCGGTCTCGGGGGGCGTTAGATGGCTACACCTTC.

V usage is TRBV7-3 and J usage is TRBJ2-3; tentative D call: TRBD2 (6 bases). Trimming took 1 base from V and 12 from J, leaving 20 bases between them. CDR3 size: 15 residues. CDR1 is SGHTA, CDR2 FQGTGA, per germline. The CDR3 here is CASSLSGASRWEQYF. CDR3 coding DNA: TGTGCCAGCAGCTTAAGCGGGGCTAGTCGGTGGGAACAGTATTTT.

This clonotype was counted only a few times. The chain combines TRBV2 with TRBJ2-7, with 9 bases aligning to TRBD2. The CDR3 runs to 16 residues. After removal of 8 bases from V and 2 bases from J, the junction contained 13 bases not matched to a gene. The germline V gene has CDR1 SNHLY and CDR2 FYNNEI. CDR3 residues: CASQGGLAGLPYEQYF. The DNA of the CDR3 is TGTGCCAGCCAAGGTGGGCTAGCGGGGCTCCCCTACGAGCAGTACTTC.